This T cell receptor (beta chain) was recorded in a study of blood T cells in healthy people across ages. The germline CDR1 and CDR2 sequences are KGHSH and LQKENI. This CDR3 is built from 16 residues. Worth noting for this clonotype: Sequence at one end of the junction differs from germline and may be a read error.

With a J-beta primer mix and a sample-barcoded 5' primer, a second PCR ran about 7 to 12 cycles. Each CDR3 protein gets one entry after TCRdb re-called the 5' RACE reads with MiXCR. The sample yields more than 700,000 distinct CDR3 sequences, about 53% seen once. The V gene is TRBV18, the J gene TRBJ1-2; D might be TRBD1 (5 bases). The receptor's source is a man of 80 years or more in good health. Material for sequencing was blood. In DNA form, the CDR3 reads TGTGCCAGCTCACCAGTAGCAGGGACGGAAGACTACGGCTACACCTTC. It is translated as CASSPVAGTEDYGYTF. The full variable domain, in which reference TRBV18 and TRBJ1-2 provide the parts outside the CDR3, is NAGVMQNPRHLVRRRGQEARLRCSPMKGHSHVYWYRQLPEEGLKFMVYLQKENIIDESGMPKERFSAEFPKEGPSILRIQQVVRGDSAAYFCASSPVAGTEDYGYTFGSGTRLTVV.